This T cell receptor beta chain was recovered during a study of blood T cell repertoires in COVID-19. Turning to the study itself: COVID-19 samples collected from the United States, Italy and Spain covered acute and convalescent phases. In each case, the material was cDNA or gDNA derived from T cells, B-cell-depleted T cells, or PBMCs.

Points on this clone: Within the sample, other DNA sequences also encode this same CDR3.

In the original analysis: Nucleated cell counts were estimated from reference gene primer amplification. Generated by immunoSEQ multiplex PCR, the TCRdb table keeps only in-frame clones and is missing some. V, J and clone size are those of that table, while D and trimming were read from the DNA. The table lists roughly 220,000 clones, 84% of them singletons. The sequencing sample was made of peripheral blood. The TCR originated in a woman aged 60-75 years who had recovered from COVID-19.

The CDR3 protein is CASSQAGGRETQYF. The CDR3 DNA sequence: TGTGCCAGCAGCCAAGCGGGGGGCAGGGAGACCCAGTACTTC. The genes are TRBV3-1 (or the pseudogene TRBV3-2) and TRBJ2-5; D is perhaps TRBD2 (7 bases). Trimming took off 1 base at V and 5 bases at J, with 11 bases between the two ends. This CDR3 has 14 residues. Germline V lookup: CDR1 LGHDT, CDR2 YNNKEL (reference sequence).